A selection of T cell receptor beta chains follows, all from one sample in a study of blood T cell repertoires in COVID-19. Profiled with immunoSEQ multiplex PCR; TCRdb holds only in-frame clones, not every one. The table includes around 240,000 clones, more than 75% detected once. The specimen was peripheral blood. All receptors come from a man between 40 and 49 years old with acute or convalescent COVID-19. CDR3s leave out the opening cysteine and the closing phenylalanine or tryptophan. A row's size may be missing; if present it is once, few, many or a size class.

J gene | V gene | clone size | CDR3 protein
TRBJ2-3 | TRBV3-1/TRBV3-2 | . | ASSQARTGGTDTQY
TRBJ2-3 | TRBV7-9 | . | ASSLELDTQY
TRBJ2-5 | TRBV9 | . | ASSVASRETQY
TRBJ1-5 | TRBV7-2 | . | ASSAFPGGNQPQH
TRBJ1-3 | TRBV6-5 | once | ASTPQGISGNTIY
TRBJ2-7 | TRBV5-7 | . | ASSLAWGVPDEQY
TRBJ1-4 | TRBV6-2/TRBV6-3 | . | ASSLDRGNEKLF
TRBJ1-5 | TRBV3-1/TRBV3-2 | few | ASSPGRGRGNQPQH
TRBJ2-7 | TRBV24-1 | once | ATSDSWSAGEQY
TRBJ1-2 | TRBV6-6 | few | ASSYKGAGGYT
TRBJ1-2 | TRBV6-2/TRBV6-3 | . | ASSPVGGVGYT
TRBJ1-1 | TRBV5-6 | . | ASSGDGNTEAF
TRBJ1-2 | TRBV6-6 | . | ASSWDRGSGYT
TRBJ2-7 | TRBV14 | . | ASSRGIGTGSPYEQY